Below, 19 T cell receptor beta chains from the same sample are listed, as sequenced in a study of blood T cell repertoires in COVID-19. Generated by immunoSEQ multiplex PCR, the TCRdb table keeps only in-frame clones and is missing some. The sample lists 150,000 to 200,000 clones; around 90% were seen once. The sequenced sample consisted of peripheral blood. The receptors stem from a human donor in a cohort sampled during active COVID-19.

The chain carries TRBV6-6 and TRBJ1-6; D is perhaps TRBD1 (6 bases). CDR3 length equals 14 residues. V lost 2 bases, J lost 8 bases, and 10 bases lay in between. Germline values: CDR1 MNHNY, CDR2 SVGAGI (reference sequence). CDR3 protein: CASSYGGWDSPLHF. In DNA, the CDR3 is TGTGCCAGCAGTTACGGGGGCTGGGATTCACCCCTCCACTTT.

The chain links TRBV7-8 to TRBJ2-7; 7 positions match TRBD1. The CDR3 sequence is 16 residues long. CDR1 is SGHVS and CDR2 is FQNEAQ in the germline V gene. V shed 2 bases and J 2 bases; nucleotides not matched to a gene: 9. The CDR3 DNA is TGTGCCAGCAGCTTAACCACATATGGACAGGCCTACGAGCAGTACTTC. This gives the protein CASSLTTYGQAYEQYF.

About this clone itself: This CDR3 is also generated by other DNA sequences in the sample. The rearrangement links TRBV19 to TRBJ2-6, with 7 bases lining up with TRBD1. Looked up from germline, CDR1 is LNHDA and CDR2 is SQIVND (reference sequence). The CDR3 sequence is 14 residues long. Unmatched junction bases numbered 1, after V lost 6 bases and J lost 2 bases. For the CDR3, the DNA is TGTGCCAGTAGCACAGGGGCTGGGGCCAACGTCCTGACTTTC. Its protein product is CASSTGAGANVLTF.

The V gene is TRBV7-2, the J gene TRBJ1-6; a weak D match, TRBD1 (6 bases). The CDR3 sequence is 16 residues long. Germline V gene sequence: CDR1 SGHTA, CDR2 FQGNSA. The germline V and J ends were trimmed by 5 bases and 7 bases, with 18 bases remaining between them. The CDR3 bases are TGTGCCAGCAGCCCCGGGGCCAAGGGGACAAATTCACCCCTCCACTTT. This codes for CASSPGAKGTNSPLHF.

This rearrangement joins TRBV4-1 to TRBJ2-1; 8 bases agree with TRBD2. V was clipped by 7 bases and J by 6 bases; unmatched bases: 11. Germline-derived CDR1 and CDR2 are MGHRA and YSYEKL. CDR3 length equals 15 residues. The CDR3 is CASTPVTSASNEQFF. The DNA of the CDR3 is TGCGCCAGCACCCCCGTGACTAGCGCCTCCAATGAGCAGTTCTTC.

This clone has only one observation. This sequence joins TRBV7-8 and TRBJ2-5; the D gene is possibly TRBD1 (6 bases). The CDR3 extends over 15 amino acids. V shed 5 bases and J shed 4 bases, with 17 bases lying between them. CDR1 is SGHVS and CDR2 is FQNEAQ in the germline V gene. In DNA, the CDR3 is TGTGCCAGCAGCCCCGAACAGGGAACGGCAGAGACCCAGTACTTC. This encodes CASSPEQGTAETQYF.

This chain uses TRBV18 with TRBJ2-7; maybe TRBD2 (5 bases). Per germline, CDR1 KGHSH and CDR2 LQKENI. This CDR3 is built from 16 residues. Deletions cut 2 bases from V and 2 bases from J, with 16 bases between. The CDR3 nucleotides read TGTGCCAGCTCACCAAGTATAGGGAAGGAGGCCTACGAGCAGTACTTC. Translation: CASSPSIGKEAYEQYF.

The chain employs TRBV7-9 and TRBJ2-3; D call uncertain. Germline V gene data show CDR1 as SEHNR and CDR2 as FQNEAQ (reference sequence). The ends were cut back, 3 bases at V and 0 bases at J, with 4 bases in the middle. The CDR3 sequence is 13 residues long. The CDR3 nucleotides are TGTGCCAGCAGCTTGGCTAGCACAGATACGCAGTATTTT. Amino acids: CASSLASTDTQYF.

This chain connects TRBV5-6 to TRBJ2-3; TRBD1 matches 8 bases. With V trimmed by 5 bases and J by 2 bases, 10 bases remained unmatched. CDR3 size: 16 residues. Germline V lookup: CDR1 SGHDT, CDR2 YYEEEE. The CDR3 DNA reads TGTGCCAGCAGTCGACAGGGGAATTACTTCACAGATACGCAGTATTTT. It translates to CASSRQGNYFTDTQYF.

The chain joins TRBV4-3 to TRBJ1-1; D is unresolved. Trimming removed 6 bases at V and 4 bases at J, with 18 bases between. This CDR3 spans 15 amino acids. CDR1 is LGHNA and CDR2 is YSLEER in the germline V gene. The CDR3 coding sequence is TGCGCCAGCAGAGAGGGCCCTCTCGCGAGCACTGAAGCTTTCTTT. It is translated as CASREGPLASTEAFF.

The V gene is TRBV7-2, the J gene TRBJ2-7; 11 nucleotides line up with TRBD1. Germline lookup yields CDR1 SGHTA and CDR2 FQGNSA. The ends lost 5 bases at V and 6 bases at J; junction bases unmatched: 12. CDR3 size: 16 residues. The CDR3 coding sequence is TGTGCCAGCAGCCCTAGGATAGGACAGGGGGCGATCGAGCAGTACTTC. This encodes CASSPRIGQGAIEQYF.

The chain couples TRBV29-1 to TRBJ2-7; 8 bases fit TRBD1. Germline CDR1 SQVTM, CDR2 ANQGSEA. This CDR3 comprises 15 residues. Trimming removed 2 bases from V and 3 bases from J; junction bases left unmatched: 9. CDR3 DNA sequence: TGCAGCGTTGAAAGTTTTCAGGGGGCTGTCTACGAGCAGTACTTC. It codes for CSVESFQGAVYEQYF.

The chain carries TRBV6-2 or TRBV6-3 and TRBJ2-7; D unresolved. Germline CDR1 and CDR2: MNHEY and SVGEGT. The V gene lost 5 bases and the J gene lost 1 base, with 3 bases spanning the gap. The CDR3 spans 11 residues. Here the CDR3 reads CASSQSYEQYF. CDR3 in DNA: TGTGCCAGCAGTCAGTCCTACGAGCAGTACTTC.

This chain connects TRBV2 to TRBJ2-2, with 9 bases aligning to TRBD1. Germline CDR1 SNHLY, CDR2 FYNNEI. The ends lost 7 bases at V and 0 bases at J; junction bases unmatched: 3. The CDR3 runs 15 residues. CDR3 amino acids: CASTRDRANTGELFF. CDR3 bases: TGTGCCAGCACTCGGGACAGGGCGAACACCGGGGAGCTGTTTTTT.

The chain recombines TRBV6-2 or TRBV6-3 with TRBJ2-1, with 9 bases fitting TRBD2. Germline V gene data show CDR1 as MNHEY and CDR2 as SVGEGT. CDR3 length: 16 residues. The ends lost 6 bases at V and 9 bases at J; junction bases unmatched: 15. As DNA, the CDR3 is TGTGCCAGCAGCCGCGCCCAGCGGGGGGATGTTAGTGAGCAGTTCTTC. It encodes CASSRAQRGDVSEQFF.

The chain couples TRBV5-5 to TRBJ1-6; TRBD1 agrees at 8 bases. J lost 7 bases, V lost 6 bases, and 9 bases had no gene match. The CDR3 extends over 15 amino acids. Per the germline V gene, CDR1 is SGHKS and CDR2 is YYEKEE (reference sequence). CDR3 loop: CASTPGTGKNSPLHF. The CDR3 DNA follows: TGTGCCAGCACCCCGGGGACAGGAAAAAATTCACCCCTCCACTTT.

The chain combines TRBV13 with TRBJ2-1; TRBD2 matches at 14 bases. CDR1 PRHDT and CDR2 FYEKMQ come from the germline V gene (reference sequence). V trimming: 4 bases; J trimming: 9 bases; junction bases outside the gene matches: 5. The CDR3 totals 15 residues. CDR3 sequence (DNA): TGTGCCAGCAGCTCCGGGACTAGCGGGAGAGGTGAGCAGTTCTTC. Protein: CASSSGTSGRGEQFF. The whole variable domain, filled in from reference TRBV13 and TRBJ2-1, reads AAGVIQSPRHLIKEKRETATLKCYPIPRHDTVYWYQQGPGQDPQFLISFYEKMQSDKGSIPDRFSAQQFSDYHSELNMSSLELGDSALYFCASSSGTSGRGEQFFGPGTRLTVL.

The V and J genes are TRBV19 and TRBJ1-5, with D possibly being TRBD1 (5 bases). The CDR3 covers 11 residues. Looked up from germline, CDR1 is LNHDA and CDR2 is SQIVND (reference sequence). The V gene lost 6 bases and the J gene lost 10 bases, with 10 bases spanning the gap. The CDR3 DNA follows: TGTGCCAGTAGCCAGGGATCTCCCCAGCATTTT. Protein sequence: CASSQGSPQHF.

This rearrangement joins TRBV15 to TRBJ2-3; 11 bases line up with TRBD2. CDR1 LNHNV and CDR2 YYDKDF come from the germline V gene (reference sequence). The CDR3 extends over 19 amino acids. Losses at the gene ends were 2 bases for V and 1 base for J; bases not matched to a gene: 11. The CDR3 region has the DNA TGTGCCACCAGCAGAAGTTCTAGCGGGGGGCCCCTTGGCACAGATACGCAGTATTTT. Protein product: CATSRSSSGGPLGTDTQYF. Variable domain in full (rest from reference TRBV15 and TRBJ2-3): DAMVIQNPRYQVTQFGKPVTLSCSQTLNHNVMYWYQQKSSQAPKLLFHYYDKDFNNEADTPDNFQSRRPNTSFCFLDIRSPGLGDTAMYLCATSRSSSGGPLGTDTQYFGPGTRLTVL.